What follows describes a single T cell receptor beta chain. The repertoire was sequenced with immunoSEQ multiplex PCR; TCRdb's copy has only in-frame clones and lacks some. The sample records about 1.1 million clones, 75% to 80% being singletons. This specimen comes from a study of shared clonotypes between healthy human individuals. The CDR3 consists of 17 residues. In germline, CDR1 is SGHVS, CDR2 FQNEAQ. V was cut by 2 bases and J by 1 base, with 14 bases left in between. The chain is built from TRBV7-8 and TRBJ2-2; no definite D call. The sample comprised memory CD4+ T cells from PBMCs. Subset indicated: CD45RA-negative fraction. The clonotype comes from a man between 18 and 29 years old in good health. Some clones in this sample may be carry-over from other donors' samples. The chain's CDR3 is CASSLSVGRVNTGELFF. CDR3 DNA sequence: TGTGCCAGCAGCTTATCCGTTGGCCGCGTGAACACCGGGGAGCTGTTTTTT.